These 2 T cell receptor beta chains were sequenced from one sample in a study of T cell responses to AZD1222 COVID-19 vaccine. The table came from immunoSEQ multiplex PCR; TCRdb's copy has only in-frame clones and leaves some out. The sample holds approximately 150,000 clones, about 90% seen once. Sequencing was performed on peripheral blood, taken 28 days after the second AZD1222 dose. The receptors derive from an adult who received the AZD1222 COVID-19 vaccine.

This chain links TRBV9 with TRBJ1-4; D may be TRBD1 (5 bases). Germline assignment: CDR1 SGDLS and CDR2 YYNGEE. Trimming took off 4 bases at V and 3 bases at J, with 16 bases between the two ends. CDR3 length equals 16 residues. CDR3 in DNA: TGTGCCAGCAGCCCCTCCTCTGGGGCGGCTAATGAAAAACTGTTTTTT. It translates to CASSPSSGAANEKLFF.

V gene TRBV29-1 combines with J gene TRBJ1-2; 7 nucleotides agree with TRBD1. V was pared by 6 bases and J by 3 bases, with 13 bases of the junction left unmatched. Germline values: CDR1 SQVTM, CDR2 ANQGSEA. This CDR3 contains 15 residues. This chain's CDR3 is CSVLGSTGLDYGYTF. The DNA for the CDR3 is TGCAGCGTCCTTGGATCGACAGGGCTTGACTATGGCTACACCTTC.